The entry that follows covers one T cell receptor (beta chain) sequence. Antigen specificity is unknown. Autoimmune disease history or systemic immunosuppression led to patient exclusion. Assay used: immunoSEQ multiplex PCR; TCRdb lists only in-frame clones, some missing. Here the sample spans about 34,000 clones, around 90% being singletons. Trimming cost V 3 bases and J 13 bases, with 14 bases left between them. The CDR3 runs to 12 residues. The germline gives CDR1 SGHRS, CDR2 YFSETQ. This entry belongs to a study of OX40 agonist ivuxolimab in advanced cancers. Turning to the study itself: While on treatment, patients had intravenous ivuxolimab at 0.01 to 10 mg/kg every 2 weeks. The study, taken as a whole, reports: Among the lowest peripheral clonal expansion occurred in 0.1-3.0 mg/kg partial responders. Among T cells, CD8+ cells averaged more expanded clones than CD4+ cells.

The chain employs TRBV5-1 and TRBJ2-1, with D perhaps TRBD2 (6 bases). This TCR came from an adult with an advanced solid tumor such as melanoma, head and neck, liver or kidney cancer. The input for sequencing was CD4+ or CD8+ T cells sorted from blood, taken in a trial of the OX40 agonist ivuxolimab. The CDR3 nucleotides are TGCGCCAGCAGCTGGGACTCCTTGTCCCAGTTCTTC. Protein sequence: CASSWDSLSQFF.